This T cell receptor beta chain was captured in a study of T cells in localized non-small cell lung cancer. Broader study findings: Uninvolved adjacent lung showed the highest T cell clonality, exceeding tumor. Multi-region tumor sequencing was not done, so intratumor heterogeneity could not be excluded.

In its sample, this clone was seen a few times. Its antigen is unidentified. Assay: immunoSEQ multiplex PCR; the TCRdb copy retains only in-frame clones and omits some. The sample has around 2,000 clones; 37% are singletons. CDR3 length: 15 amino acids. V was trimmed by 3 bases and J by 0 bases, leaving 10 bases between them. The V gene's germline CDR1 is LNHDA and CDR2 SQIVND (reference sequence). V and J are TRBV19 and TRBJ2-3, with D perhaps TRBD2 (6 bases). This TCR was sampled from a female donor at least 60 years old with stage I lung adenocarcinoma. This material consisted of lung tumor tissue, taken before any cancer treatment. DNA for the CDR3: TGTGCCAGTAGTATGTCCGGGACTAGCACAGATACGCAGTATTTT. Translation: CASSMSGTSTDTQYF.